This T cell receptor beta chain originates from a study of cytomegalovirus exposure and HLA in healthy donors. With 60 Vbeta and 13 Jbeta primers, the PCR was carried out. Sequencing used immunoSEQ multiplex PCR; TCRdb keeps in-frame clones, though not all of them. The sample carries approximately 110,000 clones, roughly 12% recorded once. The V and J ends lost 8 bases and 5 bases respectively, with 13 bases between them. This CDR3 contains 12 residues. Looked up from germline, CDR1 is MNHEY and CDR2 is SMNVEV (reference sequence). The receptor comes from a man in his forties in good health and CMV-seropositive. The specimen sequenced was PBMCs. V and J are TRBV27 and TRBJ2-7; D possibly corresponds to TRBD1 (6 bases). The CDR3 spells CASRTGFHEQYF. In DNA form, the CDR3 reads TGTGCCAGCCGCACAGGGTTCCACGAGCAGTACTTC.